One and the same sample provided the 11 T cell receptor beta chains below, sequenced in a study of CD4 T cells in relation to SARS-CoV-2 and coronaviruses. Before the COVID-19 pandemic, during about 2011-2019, CD4+ T cells were taken from unexposed donors. Profiling relied on immunoSEQ multiplex PCR, and the TCRdb table lists in-frame clones only, not all of them. Here the sample spans around 62,000 clones, 94% being singletons. The sample consisted of naive CD4+ T cells from PBMCs. Regarding subset: naive CD4+ T cells isolated by negative enrichment. All receptors come from a human donor in good health.

The J gene is TRBJ1-5, the V gene TRBV27; no firm D call. The CDR3 sequence is 12 residues long. Trimming removed 3 bases from V and 7 bases from J, with 7 bases in between. Looked up from germline, CDR1 is MNHEY and CDR2 is SMNVEV (reference sequence). CDR3 amino acids: CASSLNGQPQHF. The CDR3 DNA reads TGTGCCAGCAGTTTGAACGGGCAGCCCCAGCATTTT.

The chain couples TRBV7-3 to TRBJ2-2; 15 bases are shared with TRBD2. The CDR3 runs to 17 residues. Germline V gene lookup returns CDR1 SGHTA and CDR2 FQGTGA. After removal of 5 bases from V and 4 bases from J, the junction contained 5 bases not matched to a gene. The CDR3 DNA follows: TGTGCCAGCAGCCAAATGGGACTAGCGGGAGGCACCGGGGAGCTGTTTTTT. This codes for CASSQMGLAGGTGELFF.

The chain combines TRBV12-3 or TRBV12-4 with TRBJ2-2; no definite D call. The CDR3 sequence is 11 residues long. Trimming removed 5 bases at V and 5 bases at J, with 3 bases between. In DNA form, the CDR3 reads TGTGCCAGCAGTGAGACCGGGGAGCTGTTTTTT. Translating gives CASSETGELFF.

The V and J genes are TRBV5-4 and TRBJ2-3; no definite D call. V was shortened by 4 bases and J by 3 bases, with 15 bases between the two germline ends. The CDR3 consists of 15 residues. Germline loops: CDR1 SGHNT, CDR2 YYREEE (reference sequence). The DNA for the CDR3 is TGTGCCAGCAGCGAAAGGAAGGGCCGTACAGATACGCAGTATTTT. It encodes CASSERKGRTDTQYF.

V gene TRBV11-2 combines with J gene TRBJ2-7, with D maybe TRBD1 (7 bases). CDR3 length equals 14 residues. CDR1 and CDR2 from the germline V gene are SGHAT and FQNNGV. V dropped 7 bases and J dropped 3 bases, with 16 bases sitting between them. The CDR3 reads CASTPGGRLYEQYF. CDR3 coding DNA: TGTGCCAGCACCCCAGGGGGGAGGCTCTACGAGCAGTACTTC.

V usage is TRBV5-1 and J usage is TRBJ2-3; 8 bases line up with TRBD1. The CDR3 runs 15 residues. CDR1 SGHRS and CDR2 YFSETQ come from the germline V gene. Trimming removed 3 bases from V and 2 bases from J; junction bases left unmatched: 5. Here the CDR3 reads CASSSPTGVTDTQYF. The CDR3 region has the DNA TGCGCCAGCAGCTCCCCGACAGGGGTCACAGATACGCAGTATTTT. The full variable domain, in which reference TRBV5-1 and TRBJ2-3 provide the parts outside the CDR3, is KAGVTQTPRYLIKTRGQQVTLSCSPISGHRSVSWYQQTPGQGLQFLFEYFSETQRNKGNFPGRFSGRQFSNSRSEMNVSTLELGDSALYLCASSSPTGVTDTQYFGPGTRLTVL.

The chain links TRBV24-1 to TRBJ1-2, with TRBD1 as a possible D gene (6 bases). Germline lookup yields CDR1 KGHDR and CDR2 SFDVKD. Trimming removed 3 bases from V and 4 bases from J, with 17 bases in between. The CDR3 has 16 residues. The CDR3 DNA sequence: TGTGCCACCAGTGATCGGGGGTTGACAGGTTTCTATGGCTACACCTTC. This codes for CATSDRGLTGFYGYTF.

V usage is TRBV19 and J usage is TRBJ1-5; D uncertain. There are 14 residues in the CDR3. Germline V CDR1 and CDR2: LNHDA, SQIVND (reference sequence). Trimming pared 5 bases from V and 4 bases from J, leaving 12 bases between. This CDR3 is CASSSRPSNQPQHF. The CDR3, as DNA: TGTGCCAGTAGTTCCCGACCATCGAATCAGCCCCAGCATTTT. Combining the CDR3 with reference TRBV19 and TRBJ1-5 gives the whole variable domain DGGITQSPKYLFRKEGQNVTLSCEQNLNHDAMYWYRQDPGQGLRLIYYSQIVNDFQKGDIAEGYSVSREKKESFPLTVTSAQKNPTAFYLCASSSRPSNQPQHFGDGTRLSIL.

The gene calls are TRBV30 and TRBJ1-3; D call uncertain. Germline CDR1 is GTSNPN and CDR2 is SVGIG (reference sequence). The CDR3 consists of 13 residues. The V end was cut by 1 base, the J end by 4 bases, with 8 bases between. This CDR3 is CAWSDIWGNTIYF. The DNA for the CDR3 is TGTGCCTGGAGTGACATATGGGGAAACACCATATATTTT.

The rearrangement uses TRBV25-1 and TRBJ2-7; possibly TRBD1 or TRBD2 for D (9 bases each). The V end lost 8 bases, the J end lost 5 bases, and 22 bases lay between the germline ends. The CDR3 length is 15 residues. Looked up from germline, CDR1 is MGHDK and CDR2 is SYGVNS. The CDR3 spells CASHAGGTGNHEQYF. DNA for the CDR3: TGTGCCAGCCACGCGGGGGGGACAGGGAATCACGAGCAGTACTTC.

As DNA, the CDR3 is TGTGCCAGCAGCCTCTATAATTCACCCCTCCACTTT. This sequence encodes CASSLYNSPLHF. The chain links TRBV28 to TRBJ1-6; no definite D call. CDR1 MDHEN and CDR2 SYDVKM come from the germline V gene. The CDR3 length is 12 residues. Trimming took 6 bases from V and 3 from J, leaving 3 bases between them.